This TCR beta chain was identified in a study of T cell clones after liver transplantation. At the level of the study: Until 12-24 months post-transplant, subjects got standard immunosuppression and no induction.

Study-level points and caveats: Post-transplant time points were not standardized, so conclusions are preliminary.

Trimming cost V 4 bases and J 0 bases; bases outside gene matches: 6. From germline, CDR1 is LNHDA and CDR2 SQIVND (reference sequence). CDR3 size: 15 residues. This table comes from immunoSEQ multiplex PCR, and its TCRdb copy is limited to in-frame clones, with some not included. The top ten hold about 15% of the sample, which has 4,500 to 6,500 clones, about 31% seen once. This clone has more than one count but fewer than ten. As yet, its antigen is unknown. TCRbeta sequences of proliferating CFSE-low MLR cells were labeled alloreactive. Stimulators were graft donor PBMCs, splenocytes, lymph-node cells, or third-party PBMCs for pre-transplant recipient cells.

The chain uses TRBV19 and TRBJ2-7; 7 bases line up with TRBD2. This TCR was sampled from a human patient who received a liver transplant. These T cells may partly come from the graft donor. Source material: CD4+ T cells from cultured PBMCs. CDR3 in DNA: TGTGCCAGTAGTAACCAGCGGGGAGGCTCCTACGAGCAGTACTTC. Translated, it gives CASSNQRGGSYEQYF.